This T cell receptor beta chain was observed in a study of Graves' ophthalmopathy and Graves' hyperthyroidism. The study's findings and limits: Sensitivity reached around 67% and specificity around 76% when the model predicted ophthalmopathy progression. Among thyroid clonotypes expanded above 0.001 frequency, most also appeared in blood.

RNA served as the template for amplifying TCR beta CDR3 regions. In the first round, RT-PCR was carried out with HTBI primers, and a multiplex PCR formed the second round. TCRdb redid the calling of the multiplex PCR reads with MiXCR, one entry per CDR3 protein. Of approximately 640,000 distinct CDR3 sequences listed, approximately 39% are singletons. Moderate-to-severe activity, CAS at least 3, NOSPECS at least 4 and duration under 3 months characterized donors with ophthalmopathy. Clinicians diagnosed using symptoms, serum thyroxine, TRAb, thyroid ultrasound and orbital computed tomography. This clonotype was observed a few times. The antigen remains undetermined. This likely comes from a read error, as the CDR3 has no conserved phenylalanine or tryptophan at its end. The DNA is omitted, as the CDR3 cannot be located on it reliably, and the CDR3 follows TCRdb's listing. Material for sequencing was peripheral blood. The receptor's source is an adult man with Graves' ophthalmopathy.

The CDR3 sequence is CASSFSWAY. The genes are TRBV27 and TRBJ1-2. CDR1 and CDR2 (germline): MNHEY, SMNVEV (reference sequence). The CDR3 region is 9 residues in length, termini included.